Listed here are 8 T cell receptor beta chains from one sample, sequenced in a study of T cell changes during pregnancy in multiple sclerosis. Using immunoSEQ multiplex PCR, the repertoire was profiled, and TCRdb retains in-frame clones only, with some absent. The sample lists roughly 51,000 clones; approximately 90% were seen once. The sequences come from CD4+ T cells from peripheral blood mononuclear cells, collected after pregnancy. These receptors were collected from a female donor in good health, enrolled as a control in a pregnancy study.

This chain joins TRBV5-1 and TRBJ2-5; TRBD2 aligns across 11 bases. Trimming cost V 1 base and J 5 bases; bases outside gene matches: 7. The V gene's germline CDR1 is SGHRS and CDR2 YFSETQ. The CDR3 totals 16 residues. The CDR3 spells CASSLPLAGGMETQYF. DNA for the CDR3: TGCGCCAGCAGCTTGCCGCTAGCGGGGGGCATGGAGACCCAGTACTTC.

This rearrangement joins TRBV5-6 to TRBJ2-2; D is unresolved. This CDR3 has 13 residues. Germline CDR1 is SGHDT and CDR2 is YYEEEE. The germline V and J ends were trimmed by 1 base and 4 bases, with 5 bases remaining between them. The CDR3 sequence: CASSLQRTGELFF. The CDR3 DNA follows: TGTGCCAGCAGCTTGCAGCGCACCGGGGAGCTGTTTTTT.

Points on this clone: Germline and junction disagree at one end, which may indicate a read error. The gene calls are TRBV23-1 and TRBJ2-7; D is perhaps TRBD1 (5 bases). TRBV23-1 is classed as an ORF, of uncertain function. This CDR3 has 15 residues. CDR3 in amino acids: CASSKSSQANYEQYF. CDR3 coding DNA: TGCGCCAGCAGTAAATCATCACAGGCCAACTACGAGCAGTACTTC.

The gene calls are TRBV9 and TRBJ2-3; a possible D gene is TRBD2 (7 bases). Trimming took 3 bases from V and 0 from J, leaving 11 bases between them. CDR3 length: 15 amino acids. From germline, CDR1 is SGDLS and CDR2 YYNGEE. CDR3 coding DNA: TGTGCCAGCAGCGGGAGGGGGGGAAGCACAGATACGCAGTATTTT. Translation: CASSGRGGSTDTQYF. Using reference TRBV9 and TRBJ2-3 for the parts outside the CDR3, the full variable domain is DSGVTQTPKHLITATGQRVTLRCSPRSGDLSVYWYQQSLDQGLQFLIQYYNGEERAKGNILERFSAQQFPDLHSELNLSSLELGDSALYFCASSGRGGSTDTQYFGPGTRLTVL.

This clone was detected once. This rearrangement joins TRBV7-8 to TRBJ1-5; 7 bases fit TRBD1. The V and J ends lost 1 base and 0 bases, in that order; junction bases with no gene match: 6. Germline V gives CDR1 SGHVS, CDR2 FQNEAQ. The CDR3 covers 17 residues. The CDR3 is CASSLEGQLISNQPQHF. The CDR3, as DNA: TGTGCCAGCAGCTTAGAGGGACAGCTAATTAGCAATCAGCCCCAGCATTTT.

The chain combines TRBV9 with TRBJ2-7, with D possibly TRBD2 on 5 matching bases. From germline, CDR1 is SGDLS and CDR2 YYNGEE. The CDR3 is 14 amino acids. Trimming pared 3 bases from V and 0 bases from J, leaving 10 bases between. The CDR3 coding sequence is TGTGCCAGCAGCGGCCATGGGAGCTCCTACGAGCAGTACTTC. It encodes CASSGHGSSYEQYF. Full variable domain (rest looked up from reference TRBV9 and TRBJ2-7): DSGVTQTPKHLITATGQRVTLRCSPRSGDLSVYWYQQSLDQGLQFLIQYYNGEERAKGNILERFSAQQFPDLHSELNLSSLELGDSALYFCASSGHGSSYEQYFGPGTRLTVT.

The V and J genes are TRBV4-1 and TRBJ2-1; TRBD2 agrees at 11 bases. Trimming at V came to 0 bases and at J to 4 bases, leaving 5 bases not matched to a gene. The CDR3 has 17 amino acids. Germline lookup yields CDR1 MGHRA and CDR2 YSYEKL. DNA for the CDR3: TGCGCCAGCAGCCAAGACCCGACTAGCGGGGCGTACAATGAGCAGTTCTTC. Translation: CASSQDPTSGAYNEQFF.

The V call is TRBV18, the J call TRBJ1-2, with TRBD1 as a possible D gene (5 bases). Trimming stripped 3 bases from V and 1 base from J, with 12 bases between. The CDR3 contains 15 residues. Germline loops: CDR1 KGHSH, CDR2 LQKENI. The CDR3 DNA reads as TGTGCCAGCTCACCCTCTAGACAGTTTAACTATGGCTACACCTTC. This gives the protein CASSPSRQFNYGYTF.